The 26 T cell receptor beta chains reported below all come from one sample, sequenced in a study of breast tumors, draining lymph nodes, adjacent tissues. The lymph nodes were axillary draining lymph nodes from breast cancer patients. TCRdb recomputed calls from the multiplex PCR reads with MiXCR, one row per CDR3 protein. Of around 230,000 distinct CDR3 sequences in the sample, under 35% were seen once. Sequencing was done on a sample of axillary lymph node tissue. These receptors all come from a female donor with breast cancer. Some clones in this sample may be carry-over from other donors' samples.

Comments on this clonotype: A much larger clone differs from this one at a single base, so this may be a read error. This chain connects TRBV7-6 to TRBJ2-5, with D possibly being TRBD1 or TRBD2 (5 bases each). The germline CDR1 and CDR2 sequences are SGHVS and FNYEAQ. CDR3 length: 14 residues. V was shortened by 5 bases and J by 7 bases, with 17 bases between the two germline ends. The CDR3: CASSPEGRGGTQYF. In DNA form, the CDR3 reads TGTGCCAGCAGCCCTGAGGGGAGAGGAGGGACCCAGTACTTC.

This clonotype was recorded a few times. The gene calls are TRBV28 and TRBJ1-5; a possible D gene is TRBD1 (6 bases). Germline CDR1 is MDHEN and CDR2 is SYDVKM. The CDR3 length is 15 residues. Trimming left V 1 base short and J 7 bases short, with 14 bases between. CDR3 amino acids: CASSLSDSPVQPQHF. The CDR3 DNA reads as TGTGCCAGCAGTTTATCGGACAGCCCCGTCCAGCCCCAGCATTTT.

In this sample, this clonotype turned up many times. V and J are TRBV7-6 and TRBJ2-3, with no clear D. The CDR3 runs to 13 residues. With 4 bases removed from V and 1 base from J, the gap between germline ends came to 6 bases. Germline V CDR1 and CDR2: SGHVS, FNYEAQ. The CDR3 DNA sequence: TGTGCCAGCAGCTCCGTCGGCACAGATACGCAGTATTTT. It yields the protein CASSSVGTDTQYF. Full variable domain (outside the CDR3, taken from reference TRBV7-6 and TRBJ2-3): GAGVSQSPRYKVTKRGQDVALRCDPISGHVSLYWYRQALGQGPEFLTYFNYEAQQDKSGLPNDRFSAERPEGSISTLTIQRTEQRDSAMYRCASSSVGTDTQYFGPGTRLTVL.

This clonotype was counted at least ten times. The genes are TRBV20-1 and TRBJ1-5; D is perhaps TRBD1 (5 bases). The CDR3 contains 17 residues. CDR1 is DFQATT, CDR2 SNEGSKA, per germline (reference sequence). Trimming took 5 bases from V and 0 from J, leaving 20 bases between them. The CDR3 protein is CSAGFGGATTSNQPQHF. The CDR3 DNA sequence: TGCAGTGCTGGTTTCGGAGGGGCGACGACTAGCAATCAGCCCCAGCATTTT.

The sample holds many counts of this clonotype. This sequence joins TRBV5-8 and TRBJ2-7; 10 positions match TRBD2. Unmatched junction bases numbered 9, after V lost 5 bases and J lost 1 base. This CDR3 contains 16 residues. Germline V gene sequence: CDR1 SGHTS, CDR2 YDEGEE. The CDR3 sequence is CASSQASGSQSYEQYF. The CDR3 DNA reads as TGTGCCAGCAGTCAAGCTAGCGGGAGTCAATCCTACGAGCAGTACTTC.

In this sample, this clonotype turned up many times. V gene TRBV7-9 combines with J gene TRBJ1-4, with D possibly being TRBD1 (5 bases). This CDR3 comprises 15 residues. Trimming took 1 base from V and 4 from J, leaving 10 bases between them. Per the germline V gene, CDR1 is SEHNR and CDR2 is FQNEAQ (reference sequence). As DNA, the CDR3 is TGTGCCAGCAGCTTAGGCAGGGCCTATAATGAAAAACTGTTTTTT. This encodes CASSLGRAYNEKLFF.

This chain links TRBV2 with TRBJ2-5, with TRBD1 identical over 7 bases. The germline gives CDR1 SNHLY, CDR2 FYNNEI. V was clipped by 4 bases and J by 2 bases; unmatched bases: 10. CDR3 length: 16 residues. The CDR3 protein is CASSAATTGAQETQYF. The CDR3 bases are TGTGCCAGCAGTGCTGCCACTACAGGGGCTCAAGAGACCCAGTACTTC. Full variable domain (outside the CDR3, taken from reference TRBV2 and TRBJ2-5): EPEVTQTPSHQVTQMGQEVILRCVPISNHLYFYWYRQILGQKVEFLVSFYNNEISEKSEIFDDQFSVERPDGSNFTLKIRSTKLEDSAMYFCASSAATTGAQETQYFGPGTRLLVL.

On this clonotype: Possible read error: a much larger clone is one base away. V gene TRBV5-6 combines with J gene TRBJ2-3, with D perhaps TRBD1 (6 bases). This CDR3 has 12 residues. Germline loops: CDR1 SGHDT, CDR2 YYEEEE. Trimming left V 3 bases short and J 8 bases short, with 10 bases between. The CDR3 DNA follows: TGTGCCAGCAGCTGGGGGCCGGCTACGCAGTATTTT. This translates into CASSWGPATQYF.

The rearrangement links TRBV2 to TRBJ1-2, with TRBD1 as a possible D gene (5 bases). The CDR3 sequence is 14 residues long. V was trimmed by 7 bases and J by 4 bases, leaving 16 bases between them. In germline, CDR1 is SNHLY, CDR2 FYNNEI. The CDR3 DNA sequence: TGTGCCAGCAAGTCCCAGACAGTTGGCTATGGCTACACCTTC. As protein: CASKSQTVGYGYTF.

This clonotype was found once. The J gene is TRBJ1-2, the V gene TRBV7-2, with D tentatively TRBD1 (5 bases). The CDR3 length is 15 residues. Germline V gives CDR1 SGHTA, CDR2 FQGNSA. V lost 4 bases to trimming and J lost 4 bases, with 16 bases between them. The CDR3 protein is CASSWSGGVPYGYTF. The CDR3 DNA reads as TGTGCCAGCAGCTGGAGCGGGGGGGTACCCTATGGCTACACCTTC.

Ten or more counts support this clonotype. The chain joins TRBV6-6 to TRBJ2-5; possible D gene TRBD1, 6 bases. The CDR3 runs to 14 residues. CDR1 and CDR2 (germline): MNHNY, SVGAGI (reference sequence). V shed 6 bases and J shed 5 bases, with 16 bases lying between them. CDR3 region: CASRQGTTEETQYF. CDR3 nucleotide sequence: TGTGCCAGCAGGCAGGGGACGACGGAGGAGACCCAGTACTTC.

Only a few counts were recorded for this clonotype. A clone one base away is much larger, so this may be a read error. The CDR3 nucleotides are TGTGCCAGCAGTTTCGCGCGTGGGGTGGGAGCGGGGGGGACCCAAGAGACCCAGTACTTC. Protein: CASSFARGVGAGGTQETQYF. The chain has TRBV12-3 or TRBV12-4 and TRBJ2-5; TRBD2 agrees at 10 bases. There are 20 residues in the CDR3. V gave up 3 bases and J gave up 1 base; unmatched junction bases: 17.

This clonotype appeared many times. V and J are TRBV6-1 and TRBJ2-7; D uncertain. This CDR3 is 14 amino acids long. The V gene's germline CDR1 is MNHNS and CDR2 SASEGT. Trimming pared 5 bases from V and 0 bases from J, leaving 11 bases between. The CDR3 sequence is CASSYSTDSYEQYF. In DNA, the CDR3 is TGTGCCAGCAGTTATTCTACGGACTCCTACGAGCAGTACTTC.

In this sample, this clonotype turned up a few times. This rearrangement joins TRBV28 to TRBJ1-4; D might be TRBD1 (5 bases). Germline-derived CDR1 and CDR2 are MDHEN and SYDVKM. The V end lost 3 bases, the J end lost 7 bases, and 9 bases lay between the germline ends. The length of the CDR3 is 13 residues. CDR3: CASSFMTAEKLFF. The CDR3 nucleotides are TGTGCCAGCAGTTTCATGACAGCTGAAAAACTGTTTTTT.

The V call is TRBV6-6, the J call TRBJ2-5; D may be TRBD2 (6 bases). Deletions cut 5 bases from V and 5 bases from J, with 18 bases between. This CDR3 contains 15 residues. Looked up from germline, CDR1 is MNHNY and CDR2 is SVGAGI (reference sequence). The CDR3 loop is CASSRDFDFRETQYF. The CDR3, as DNA: TGTGCCAGCAGTCGGGACTTCGATTTCCGTGAGACCCAGTACTTC.

The V gene is TRBV10-3, the J gene TRBJ1-6; 8 nucleotides agree with TRBD1. The CDR3 consists of 15 residues. Germline lookup yields CDR1 ENHRY and CDR2 SYGVKD. V was pared by 7 bases and J by 6 bases, with 8 bases of the junction left unmatched. CDR3 DNA: TGTGCCATCAACCCGGGACAGGAGATTAATTCACCCCTCCACTTT. Translated: CAINPGQEINSPLHF.

The chain is built from TRBV11-2 and TRBJ1-3; D remains unclear. Trimming removed 5 bases at V and 9 bases at J, with 14 bases between. This CDR3 region has 13 residues. Germline loops: CDR1 SGHAT, CDR2 FQNNGV. The CDR3 protein is CASSRGSGSTIYF. CDR3 DNA sequence: TGTGCCAGCAGCCGTGGGAGCGGGAGCACCATATATTTT.

Comment on this clonotype: This may arise from a read error, as a much more abundant clone is one base away. V is TRBV12-3 or TRBV12-4 and J is TRBJ2-2, with TRBD2 identical over 7 bases. The CDR3 length is 18 residues. The V segment lost 3 bases and the J segment 0 bases; nucleotides outside the gene matches: 10. CDR3 region: CASSFMGGGPSNTGELFF. CDR3 sequence (DNA): TGTGCCAGCAGTTTCATGGGGGGAGGGCCATCGAACACCGGGGAGCTGTTTTTT.

The chain combines TRBV9 with TRBJ2-2, with 14 bases matching TRBD2. Germline loops: CDR1 SGDLS, CDR2 YYNGEE. The CDR3 has 15 amino acids. J was trimmed by 6 bases and V by 3 bases; bases with no gene match: 1. The CDR3 DNA sequence: TGTGCCAGCAGCGCGGGACTAGCGGGGGCCGGGGAGCTGTTTTTT. Its protein product is CASSAGLAGAGELFF. Full variable domain (rest looked up from reference TRBV9 and TRBJ2-2): DSGVTQTPKHLITATGQRVTLRCSPRSGDLSVYWYQQSLDQGLQFLIQYYNGEERAKGNILERFSAQQFPDLHSELNLSSLELGDSALYFCASSAGLAGAGELFFGEGSRLTVL.

For this clonotype: This clone may be a read error of a much larger clone one base away. The CDR3, as DNA: TGCAGTGCAGAAGCCGGGACAGGGATCGGGGAGCCGTTTTTT. This encodes CSAEAGTGIGEPFF. The chain carries TRBV20-1 and TRBJ2-2, with 9 bases aligning to TRBD1. The germline CDR1 and CDR2 sequences are DFQATT and SNEGSKA (reference sequence). The CDR3 length is 14 residues.

This clonotype occurred many times. This chain joins TRBV11-2 and TRBJ2-7; D perhaps matches TRBD1 (6 bases). Trimming stripped 5 bases from V and 1 base from J, with 9 bases between. CDR3 length equals 13 residues. CDR1 is SGHAT, CDR2 FQNNGV, per germline. CDR3 coding DNA: TGTGCCAGCAGCCGAGGACAGTCCTACGAGCAGTACTTC. This sequence encodes CASSRGQSYEQYF.

The chain carries TRBV20-1 and TRBJ2-7, with 9 bases that match TRBD1. The CDR3 has 14 amino acids. Trimming cost V 1 base and J 5 bases; bases outside gene matches: 6. CDR1 DFQATT and CDR2 SNEGSKA come from the germline V gene (reference sequence). The CDR3 region is CSARGGTGFNEQYF. The CDR3 DNA is TGCAGTGCTAGAGGCGGGACAGGGTTTAACGAGCAGTACTTC.

This clonotype was detected ten times or more. The chain joins TRBV5-1 to TRBJ1-2, with unresolved D. Trimming cost V 5 bases and J 4 bases, with 18 bases left between them. The germline V gene encodes CDR1 SGHRS and CDR2 YFSETQ. The CDR3 spans 15 residues. In nucleotides, the CDR3 is TGCGCCAGCAGGCTCGGGCAGGCGTCTAGCTATGGCTACACCTTC. Translating gives CASRLGQASSYGYTF. Together with reference TRBV5-1 and TRBJ1-2, the CDR3 gives the full variable domain: KAGVTQTPRYLIKTRGQQVTLSCSPISGHRSVSWYQQTPGQGLQFLFEYFSETQRNKGNFPGRFSGRQFSNSRSEMNVSTLELGDSALYLCASRLGQASSYGYTFGSGTRLTVV.

At least ten counts were recorded for this clonotype. The V gene is TRBV7-8, the J gene TRBJ2-7; D gene unclear. Trimming took 2 bases from V and 3 from J, leaving 11 bases between them. In germline, CDR1 is SGHVS, CDR2 FQNEAQ. The CDR3 is 14 residues long. The DNA of the CDR3 is TGTGCCAGCAGCTTACGGTCAGGAGTCTACGAGCAGTACTTC. The encoded protein is CASSLRSGVYEQYF.

This clonotype was counted many times. This chain joins TRBV12-3 or TRBV12-4 and TRBJ2-3, with TRBD1 as a possible D gene (6 bases). Trimming stripped 8 bases from V and 0 bases from J, with 12 bases between. The CDR3 is made up of 14 amino acids. This CDR3 reads CASGDRFSTDTQYF. In nucleotides, the CDR3 is TGTGCCAGCGGAGACAGGTTCAGCACAGATACGCAGTATTTT.

In its sample, this clonotype was seen a few times. V is TRBV11-2 and J is TRBJ2-5; possibly TRBD2 for D (5 bases). V lost 0 bases to trimming and J lost 7 bases, with 12 bases between them. The CDR3 spans 14 residues. In germline, CDR1 is SGHAT, CDR2 FQNNGV. CDR3 coding DNA: TGTGCCAGCAGCTTAGAGCCAGCGGCTGGGACCCAGTACTTC. It is translated as CASSLEPAAGTQYF.